The rows below give T cell receptor beta chains drawn from one sample of a study of T cells after yellow fever vaccination. A single record per CDR3 protein comes from TCRdb applying MiXCR to the 5' RACE reads. The sample consists of 200,000 to 300,000 distinct CDR3 sequences, approximately 13% of them appearing once. The input for sequencing was CD4+ T cells sorted from PBMCs, taken 45 days after the yellow fever booster vaccination. These receptor sequences come from a man in his thirties or forties who received the YFV17D yellow fever vaccine. Each CDR3 is given with its conserved first and last residue. A D gene is named only where the DNA matches it firmly. A row's size may be missing; if present it is once, few, many or a size class.

j_call v_call d_call clone_size cdr3_aa cdr3_nt
TRBJ2-2 TRBV19 - few CASSIDGSGELFF TGTGCCAGTAGTATAGATGGTTCCGGGGAGCTGTTTTTT
TRBJ2-3 TRBV7-6 - - CASSLGGGRAQYF TGTGCCAGCAGCTTAGGGGGTGGCAGGGCGCAGTATTTT
TRBJ2-1 TRBV24-1 TRBD2 - CATSSGTSGSRYYNEQFF TGTGCCACCAGCAGCGGTACTAGCGGGAGTCGCTACTACAATGAGCAGTTCTTC
TRBJ2-3 TRBV20-1 TRBD2 few CSASRLAGVYTQYF TGCAGTGCTAGTAGACTAGCGGGAGTTTACACGCAGTATTTT
TRBJ2-1 TRBV6-2/TRBV6-3 - few CASTQTRARSSYNEQFF TGTGCCAGCACCCAGACTAGAGCGCGAAGCTCCTACAATGAGCAGTTCTTC
TRBJ2-1 TRBV2 TRBD2 - CASIVGQGLAGHNEQFF TGTGCCAGCATTGTCGGCCAGGGACTAGCGGGACACAATGAGCAGTTCTTC
TRBJ1-5 TRBV7-8 - few CASSLEGGQPQHF TGTGCCAGCAGCTTAGAGGGCGGGCAGCCCCAGCATTTT
TRBJ2-7 TRBV5-4 TRBD1 few CASSLPGQRGEQYF TGTGCCAGCAGCTTACCGGGACAGAGGGGGGAGCAGTACTTC
TRBJ2-3 TRBV7-2 - many CASSPYIRDTQYF TGTGCCAGCAGCCCTTACATTCGAGATACGCAGTATTTT
TRBJ2-6 TRBV20-1 - - CSARDRVDSGANVLTF TGCAGTGCTAGAGACAGGGTCGACTCTGGGGCCAACGTCCTGACTTTC
TRBJ1-5 TRBV10-3 TRBD1 - CADNIQGCDQPQHF TGTGCCGACAATATACAGGGGTGCGATCAGCCCCAGCATTTT
TRBJ2-1 TRBV10-3 - - CAISESMDYDWFF TGTGCCATCAGTGAGTCCATGGACTATGATTGGTTCTTC
TRBJ2-2 TRBV7-2 - - CASSAGVVGELFF TGTGCCAGCAGCGCAGGGGTGGTTGGGGAGCTGTTTTTT
TRBJ2-7 TRBV12-3/TRBV12-4 TRBD1 few CASSIGQVYEQYF TGTGCCAGCAGCATTGGACAGGTCTACGAGCAGTACTTC
TRBJ2-7 TRBV20-1 TRBD1 few CSATNRGQYEQYF TGCAGTGCTACTAACAGGGGGCAGTACGAGCAGTACTTC
TRBJ2-7 TRBV7-2 - - CASSLAWDEQYF TGTGCCAGCAGCTTAGCGTGGGACGAGCAGTACTTC
TRBJ2-2 TRBV5-4 TRBD1 - CASSLGTGGATGELFF TGTGCCAGCAGCTTGGGGACAGGGGGCGCCACCGGGGAGCTGTTTTTT